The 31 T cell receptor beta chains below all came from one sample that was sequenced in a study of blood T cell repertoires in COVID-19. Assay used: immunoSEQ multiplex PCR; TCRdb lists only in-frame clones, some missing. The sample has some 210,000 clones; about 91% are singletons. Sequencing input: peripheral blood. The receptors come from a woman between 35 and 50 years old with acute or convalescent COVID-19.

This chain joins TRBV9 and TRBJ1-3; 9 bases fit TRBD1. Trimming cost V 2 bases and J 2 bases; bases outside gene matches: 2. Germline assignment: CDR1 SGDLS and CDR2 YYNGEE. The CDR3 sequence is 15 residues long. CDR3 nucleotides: TGTGCCAGCAGCGTGGACAGGGGCCCTGGAAACACCATATATTTT. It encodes CASSVDRGPGNTIYF.

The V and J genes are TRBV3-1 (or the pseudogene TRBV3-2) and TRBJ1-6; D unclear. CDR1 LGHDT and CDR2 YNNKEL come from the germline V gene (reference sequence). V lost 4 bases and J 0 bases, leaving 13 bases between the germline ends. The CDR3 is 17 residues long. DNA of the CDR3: TGTGCCAGCAGCCTGAGAGGCCTGAGCTCCTATAATTCACCCCTCCACTTT. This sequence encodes CASSLRGLSSYNSPLHF.

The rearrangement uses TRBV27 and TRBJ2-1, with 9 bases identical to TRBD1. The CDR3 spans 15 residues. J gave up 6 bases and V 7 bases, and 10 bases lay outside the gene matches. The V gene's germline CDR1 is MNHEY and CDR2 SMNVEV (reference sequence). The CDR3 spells CASNPGQGRSNEQFF. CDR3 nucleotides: TGTGCCAGCAATCCGGGACAGGGAAGGTCCAATGAGCAGTTCTTC.

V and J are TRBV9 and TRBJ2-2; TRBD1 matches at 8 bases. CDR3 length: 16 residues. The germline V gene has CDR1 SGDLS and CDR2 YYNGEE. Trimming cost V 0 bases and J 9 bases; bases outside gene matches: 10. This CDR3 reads CASSVARDRGVRELFF. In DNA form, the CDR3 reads TGTGCCAGCAGCGTAGCCCGCGACAGGGGTGTCCGGGAGCTGTTTTTT. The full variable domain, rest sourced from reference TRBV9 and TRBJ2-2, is DSGVTQTPKHLITATGQRVTLRCSPRSGDLSVYWYQQSLDQGLQFLIQYYNGEERAKGNILERFSAQQFPDLHSELNLSSLELGDSALYFCASSVARDRGVRELFFGEGSRLTVL.

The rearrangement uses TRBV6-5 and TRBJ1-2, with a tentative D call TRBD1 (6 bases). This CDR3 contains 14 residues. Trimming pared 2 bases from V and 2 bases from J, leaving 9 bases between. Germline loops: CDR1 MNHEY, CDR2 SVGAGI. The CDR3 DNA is TGTGCCAGCAGTTACCAGACAGGAAACTATGGCTACACCTTC. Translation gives CASSYQTGNYGYTF.

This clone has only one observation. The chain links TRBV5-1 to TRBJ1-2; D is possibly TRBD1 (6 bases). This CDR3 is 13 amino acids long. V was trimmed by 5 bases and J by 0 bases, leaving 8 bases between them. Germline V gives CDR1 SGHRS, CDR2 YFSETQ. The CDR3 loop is CASRKGANYGYTF. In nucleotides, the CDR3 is TGCGCCAGCAGAAAGGGGGCTAACTATGGCTACACCTTC.

The CDR3 nucleotides read TGTGCCAGAAGCTTTCTCGGGACAGGGGTACAAGAAAAACTGTTTTTT. It codes for CARSFLGTGVQEKLFF. The chain has TRBV5-3 and TRBJ1-4; 10 bases line up with TRBD1. TRBV5-3 is classed as an ORF, of uncertain function. With V trimmed by 2 bases and J by 8 bases, 9 bases remained unmatched. This CDR3 contains 16 residues.

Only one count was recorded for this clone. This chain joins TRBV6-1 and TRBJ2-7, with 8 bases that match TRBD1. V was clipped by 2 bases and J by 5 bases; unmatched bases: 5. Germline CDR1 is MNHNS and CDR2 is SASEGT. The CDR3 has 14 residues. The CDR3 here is CASSEFRTGNEQYV. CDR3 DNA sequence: TGTGCCAGCAGTGAATTTAGGACAGGGAACGAGCAGTACGTC.

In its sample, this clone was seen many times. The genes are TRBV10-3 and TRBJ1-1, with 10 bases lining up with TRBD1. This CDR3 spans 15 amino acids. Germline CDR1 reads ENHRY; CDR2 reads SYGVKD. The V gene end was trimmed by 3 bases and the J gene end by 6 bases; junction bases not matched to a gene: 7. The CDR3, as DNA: TGTGCCATCAGTGATAAGGGGACAGGGGCGGCTGAAGCTTTCTTT. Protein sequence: CAISDKGTGAAEAFF.

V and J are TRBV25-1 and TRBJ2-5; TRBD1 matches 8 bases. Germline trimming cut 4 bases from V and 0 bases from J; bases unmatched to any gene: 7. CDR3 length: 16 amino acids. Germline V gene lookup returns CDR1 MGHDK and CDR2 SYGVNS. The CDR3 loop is CASSAGWGQDQETQYF. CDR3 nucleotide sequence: TGTGCCAGCAGTGCGGGTTGGGGACAGGACCAAGAGACCCAGTACTTC. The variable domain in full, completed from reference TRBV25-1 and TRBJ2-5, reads EADIYQTPRYLVIGTGKKITLECSQTMGHDKMYWYQQDPGMELHLIHYSYGVNSTEKGDLSSESTVSRIRTEHFPLTLESARPSHTSQYLCASSAGWGQDQETQYFGPGTRLLVL.

In DNA form, the CDR3 reads TGTGCCAGCAGTCCCCGGGACAATCAGCCCCAGCATTTT. This encodes CASSPRDNQPQHF. The rearrangement uses TRBV27 and TRBJ1-5; D uncertain. V shed 5 bases and J shed 3 bases, with 8 bases lying between them. CDR1 is MNHEY, CDR2 SMNVEV, per germline (reference sequence). The CDR3 consists of 13 residues.

The CDR3 DNA reads as TGTGCCAGCAGCCCAACCGGGACTAGCGGGGGTCACCATTACAATGAGCAGTTCTTC. This gives the protein CASSPTGTSGGHHYNEQFF. J is TRBJ2-1 and V is TRBV9; 14 bases are a match to TRBD2. Germline CDR1 SGDLS, CDR2 YYNGEE. The CDR3 loop spans 19 amino acids. V was pared by 4 bases and J by 4 bases, with 13 bases of the junction left unmatched.

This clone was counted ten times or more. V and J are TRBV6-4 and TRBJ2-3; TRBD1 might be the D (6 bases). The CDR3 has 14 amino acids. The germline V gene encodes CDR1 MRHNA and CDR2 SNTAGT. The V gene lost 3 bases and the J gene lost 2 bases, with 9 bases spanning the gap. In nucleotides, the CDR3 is TGTGCCAGCAGTGAAAGGGGGATCACAGATACGCAGTATTTT. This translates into CASSERGITDTQYF.

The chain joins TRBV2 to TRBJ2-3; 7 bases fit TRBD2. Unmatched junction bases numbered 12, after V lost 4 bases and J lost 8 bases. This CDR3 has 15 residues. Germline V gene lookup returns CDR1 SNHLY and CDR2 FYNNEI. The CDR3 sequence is CASSAGTTDVGTQYF. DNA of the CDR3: TGTGCCAGCAGTGCCGGGACTACCGATGTTGGTACGCAGTATTTT.

CDR3 residues: CASTKRGTGGSNYGYTF. As DNA, the CDR3 is TGTGCCAGCACTAAACGGGGGACAGGGGGCAGCAACTATGGCTACACCTTC. The chain couples TRBV2 to TRBJ1-2, with 12 bases matching TRBD1. J gave up 2 bases and V 7 bases, and 11 bases lay outside the gene matches. Looked up from germline, CDR1 is SNHLY and CDR2 is FYNNEI. CDR3 size: 17 residues.

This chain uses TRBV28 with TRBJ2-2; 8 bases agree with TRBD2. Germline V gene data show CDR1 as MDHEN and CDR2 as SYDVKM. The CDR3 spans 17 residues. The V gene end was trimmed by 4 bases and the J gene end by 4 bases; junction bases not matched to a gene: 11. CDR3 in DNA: TGTGCCAGCAGTTACTTACACGGGGGGGCGGCCACCGGGGAGCTGTTTTTT. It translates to CASSYLHGGAATGELFF.

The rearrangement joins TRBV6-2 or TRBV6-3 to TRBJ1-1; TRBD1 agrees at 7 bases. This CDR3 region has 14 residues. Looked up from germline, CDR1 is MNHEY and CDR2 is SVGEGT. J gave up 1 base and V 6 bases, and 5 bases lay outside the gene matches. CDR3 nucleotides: TGTGCCAGCAGCCGACAGGGAAGGAACACTGAAGCTTTCTTT. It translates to CASSRQGRNTEAFF.

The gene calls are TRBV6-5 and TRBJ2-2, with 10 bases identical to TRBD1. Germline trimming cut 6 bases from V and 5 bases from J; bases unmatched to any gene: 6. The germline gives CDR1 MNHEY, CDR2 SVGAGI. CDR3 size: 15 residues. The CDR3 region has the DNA TGTGCCAGCAGCTCCACGGGACAGGGGACCGGGGAGCTGTTTTTT. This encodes CASSSTGQGTGELFF.

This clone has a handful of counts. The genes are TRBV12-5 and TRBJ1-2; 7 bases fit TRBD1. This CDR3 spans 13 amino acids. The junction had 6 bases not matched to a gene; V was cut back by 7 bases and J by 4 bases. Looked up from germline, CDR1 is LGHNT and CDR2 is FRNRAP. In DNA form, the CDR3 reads TGTGCTAGTGCTCGACAGGGTGGCTATGGCTACACCTTC. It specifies CASARQGGYGYTF.

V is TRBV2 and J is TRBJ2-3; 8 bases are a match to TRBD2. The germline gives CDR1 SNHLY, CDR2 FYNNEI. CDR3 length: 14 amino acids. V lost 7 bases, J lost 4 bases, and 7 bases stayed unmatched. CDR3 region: CASMTGLGADTQYF. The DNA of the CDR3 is TGTGCCAGCATGACGGGACTAGGGGCAGATACGCAGTATTTT.

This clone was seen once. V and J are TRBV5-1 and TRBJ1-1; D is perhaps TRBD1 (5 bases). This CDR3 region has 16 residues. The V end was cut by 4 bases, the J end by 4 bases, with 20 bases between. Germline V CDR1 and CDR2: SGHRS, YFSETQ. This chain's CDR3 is CASSLSEGMESTEAFF. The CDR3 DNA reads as TGCGCCAGCAGCCTCTCGGAGGGGATGGAGAGCACTGAAGCTTTCTTT.

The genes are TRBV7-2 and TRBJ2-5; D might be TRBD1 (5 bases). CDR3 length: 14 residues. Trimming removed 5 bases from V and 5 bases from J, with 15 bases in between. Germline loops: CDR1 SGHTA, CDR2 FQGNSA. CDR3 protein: CASSPSRASETQYF. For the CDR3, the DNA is TGTGCCAGCAGCCCATCCAGGGCTTCGGAGACCCAGTACTTC.

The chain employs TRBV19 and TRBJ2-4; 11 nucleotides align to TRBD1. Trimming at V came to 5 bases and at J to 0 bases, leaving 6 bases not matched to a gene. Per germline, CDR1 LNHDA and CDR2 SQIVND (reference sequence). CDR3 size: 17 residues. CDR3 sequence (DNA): TGTGCCAGTAGTCCTTGGGACAGGGGGGTAGCCAAAAACATTCAGTACTTC. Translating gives CASSPWDRGVAKNIQYF.

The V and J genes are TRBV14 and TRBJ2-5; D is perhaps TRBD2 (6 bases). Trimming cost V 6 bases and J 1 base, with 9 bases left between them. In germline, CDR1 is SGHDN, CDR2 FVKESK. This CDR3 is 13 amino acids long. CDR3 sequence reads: CASSKGLQETQYF. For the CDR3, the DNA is TGTGCCAGCAGTAAGGGACTCCAAGAGACCCAGTACTTC.

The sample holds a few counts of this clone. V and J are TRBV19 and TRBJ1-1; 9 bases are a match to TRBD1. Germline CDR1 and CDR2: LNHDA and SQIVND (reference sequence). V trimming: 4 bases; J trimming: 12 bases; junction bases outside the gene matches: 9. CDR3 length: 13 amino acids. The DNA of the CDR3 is TGTGCCAGTAGTACGCTGGACAGGGGTAGACCTTTCTTT. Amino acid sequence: CASSTLDRGRPFF.

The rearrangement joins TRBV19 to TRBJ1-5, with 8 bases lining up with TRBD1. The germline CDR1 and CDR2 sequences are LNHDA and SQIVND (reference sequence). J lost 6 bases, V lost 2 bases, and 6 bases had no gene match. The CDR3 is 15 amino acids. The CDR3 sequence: CASSIMRQGFQPQHF. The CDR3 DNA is TGTGCCAGTAGTATAATGCGACAGGGGTTTCAGCCCCAGCATTTT. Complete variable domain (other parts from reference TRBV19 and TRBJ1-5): DGGITQSPKYLFRKEGQNVTLSCEQNLNHDAMYWYRQDPGQGLRLIYYSQIVNDFQKGDIAEGYSVSREKKESFPLTVTSAQKNPTAFYLCASSIMRQGFQPQHFGDGTRLSIL.

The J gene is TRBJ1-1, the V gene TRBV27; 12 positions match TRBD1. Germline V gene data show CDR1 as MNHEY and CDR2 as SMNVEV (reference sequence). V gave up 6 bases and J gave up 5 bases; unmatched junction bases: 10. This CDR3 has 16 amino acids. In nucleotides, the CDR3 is TGTGCCAGCAGGTCCGGGACAGGGGGCATCCGGACTGAAGCTTTCTTT. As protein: CASRSGTGGIRTEAFF.

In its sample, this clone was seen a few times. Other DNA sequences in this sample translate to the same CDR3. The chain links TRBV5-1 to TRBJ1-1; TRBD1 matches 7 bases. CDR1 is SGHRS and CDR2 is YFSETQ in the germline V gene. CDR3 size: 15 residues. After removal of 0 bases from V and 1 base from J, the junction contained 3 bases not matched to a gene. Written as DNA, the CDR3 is TGCGCCAGCAGCTTGGGACAGGGACCGAACACTGAAGCTTTCTTT. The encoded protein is CASSLGQGPNTEAFF.

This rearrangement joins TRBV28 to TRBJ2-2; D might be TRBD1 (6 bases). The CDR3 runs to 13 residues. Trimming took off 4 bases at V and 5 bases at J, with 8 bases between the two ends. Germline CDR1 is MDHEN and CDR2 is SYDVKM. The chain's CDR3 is CASSYRETGELFF. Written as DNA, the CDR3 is TGTGCCAGCAGTTACAGGGAGACCGGGGAGCTGTTTTTT.

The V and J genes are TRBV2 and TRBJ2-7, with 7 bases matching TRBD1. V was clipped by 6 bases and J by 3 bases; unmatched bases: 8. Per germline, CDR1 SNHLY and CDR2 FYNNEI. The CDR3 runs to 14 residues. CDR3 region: CASRGRGQNYEQYV. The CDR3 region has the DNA TGTGCCAGCAGGGGACGGGGACAGAACTACGAGCAGTACGTC.

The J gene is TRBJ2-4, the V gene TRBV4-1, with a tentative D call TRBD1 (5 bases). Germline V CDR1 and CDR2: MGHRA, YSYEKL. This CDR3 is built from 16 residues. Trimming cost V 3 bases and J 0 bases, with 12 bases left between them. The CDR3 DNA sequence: TGCGCCAGCAGCCAGGGGCCCTTCGTAGCCAAAAACATTCAGTACTTC. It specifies CASSQGPFVAKNIQYF.